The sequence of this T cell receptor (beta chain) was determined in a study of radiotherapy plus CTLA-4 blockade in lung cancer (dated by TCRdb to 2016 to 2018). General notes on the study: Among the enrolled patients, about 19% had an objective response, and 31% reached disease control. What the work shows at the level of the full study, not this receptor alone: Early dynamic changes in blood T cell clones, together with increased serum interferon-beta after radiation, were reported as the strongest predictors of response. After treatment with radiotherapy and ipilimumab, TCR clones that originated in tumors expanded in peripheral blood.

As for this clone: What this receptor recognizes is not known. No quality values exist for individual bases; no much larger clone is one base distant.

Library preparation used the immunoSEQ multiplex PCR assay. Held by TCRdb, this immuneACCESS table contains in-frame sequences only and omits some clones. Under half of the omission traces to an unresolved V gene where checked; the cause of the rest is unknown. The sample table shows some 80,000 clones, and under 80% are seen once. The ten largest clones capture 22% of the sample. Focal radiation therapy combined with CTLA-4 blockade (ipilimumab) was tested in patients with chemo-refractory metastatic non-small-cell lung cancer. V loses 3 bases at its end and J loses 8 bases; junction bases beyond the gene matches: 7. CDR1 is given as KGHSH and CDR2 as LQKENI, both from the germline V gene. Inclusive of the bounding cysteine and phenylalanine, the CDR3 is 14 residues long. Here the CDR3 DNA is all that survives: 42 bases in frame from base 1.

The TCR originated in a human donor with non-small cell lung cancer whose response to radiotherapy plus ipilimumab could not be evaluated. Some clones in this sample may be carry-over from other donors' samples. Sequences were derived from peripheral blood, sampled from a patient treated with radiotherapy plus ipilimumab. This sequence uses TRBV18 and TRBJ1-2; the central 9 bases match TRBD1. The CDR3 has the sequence CASSPPGQGVGYTF. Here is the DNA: TGTGCCAGCTCACCTCCGGGACAGGGTGTCGGCTACACCTTC.